The T cell receptor (beta chain) described here comes from a study of blood T cell repertoires in COVID-19. Study as a whole: The United States, Italy and Spain were the sources of the acute and convalescent COVID-19 samples.

Two negative PCRs, clearance, or symptom resolution characterized the recovered Cohort 3 donors. Per the original methods: Estimated nucleated cell counts came from reference gene primer amplification. The repertoire was sequenced with immunoSEQ multiplex PCR; TCRdb's copy has only in-frame clones and lacks some. The V and J calls and the clone size are those of that table, but D and trimming were determined from the DNA. The sample lists roughly 330,000 clones; 70% to 90% were seen once. The germline CDR1 and CDR2 sequences are SGHRS and YFSETQ. Losses at the gene ends were 4 bases for V and 5 bases for J; bases not matched to a gene: 8. This CDR3 is 14 amino acids long.

The receptor was derived from a woman younger than 45 who had recovered from COVID-19. Sequenced input: PBMCs or T cells enriched from blood (not recorded which). The chain couples TRBV5-1 to TRBJ1-1; the match to TRBD1 covers 7 bases. CDR3 protein: CASSLRDRETEAFF. Written as DNA, the CDR3 is TGCGCCAGCAGCCTACGGGACAGAGAAACTGAAGCTTTCTTT.